This TCR beta chain was sequenced in a study of blood T cell repertoires in COVID-19. On the study more broadly: PBMCs, B-cell-depleted T cells, or T cells provided the cDNA or gDNA that made up the material.

In the study's own analysis: Reference gene primer amplification in the assay estimated nucleated cell counts. Sequenced by immunoSEQ multiplex PCR; TCRdb stores in-frame clones only, minus some. The V and J calls and the clone size are those of that table, but D and trimming were determined from the DNA. The sample contains roughly 140,000 clones, around 81% of which appear only once. Germline loops: CDR1 SGHKS, CDR2 YYEKEE (reference sequence). CDR3 length: 15 residues. The V segment lost 1 base and the J segment 5 bases; nucleotides outside the gene matches: 5. The TCR originated in a human donor in a cohort sampled during active COVID-19. This rearrangement joins TRBV5-5 to TRBJ2-2; 7 nucleotides agree with TRBD1. The source material was peripheral blood. CDR3 DNA sequence: TGTGCCAGCAGCTTGAGGGGGCGAGAGACCGGGGAGCTGTTTTTT. It is translated as CASSLRGRETGELFF.